Listed here is a single T cell receptor (beta chain). Its antigen is still unknown. This record belongs to a study of Ad26.COV2.S vaccination and SARS-CoV-2 variants. Study findings and constraints: Responses of spike-specific T cells (both CD8+ and CD4+) reportedly showed substantial breadth after vaccination.

Per germline, CDR1 SGHNT and CDR2 YYREEE (reference sequence). V was clipped by 4 bases and J by 5 bases; unmatched bases: 5. CDR3 length equals 13 residues. Documented treatment: about 20 received Ad26.COV2.S at low or high dose, single or two shots; about 5 received placebo; per-sample allocation not given. Specimens were obtained on day 63 following the first vaccine or placebo injection. Using immunoSEQ multiplex PCR, the repertoire was profiled, and TCRdb retains in-frame clones only, with some absent. The sample records approximately 300,000 clones, around four fifths being singletons. The sequenced sample was peripheral blood, obtained in a trial of Ad26.COV2.S vaccine versus placebo. The chain recombines TRBV5-4 with TRBJ2-5; TRBD1 agrees at 7 bases. This receptor was taken from a person aged 18-60 years who received the Ad26.COV2.S COVID-19 vaccine or a placebo. CDR3 sequence (DNA): TGTGCCAGCAGCCGAACAGGGGAGGAGACCCAGTACTTC. Translated, it gives CASSRTGEETQYF.